The rows below give T cell receptor beta chains drawn from one sample of a study of blood T cell repertoires in COVID-19. TCRdb keeps only in-frame clones here, not all; method: immunoSEQ multiplex PCR. The table records 200,000 to 300,000 clones, about 90% of them present only once. Sequences were obtained from PBMCs or T cells enriched from blood (not recorded which). These receptors all stem from a man aged 50-59 years who had been exposed to COVID-19. Both conserved end residues are part of each CDR3. Each record gives: V gene, D gene, CDR3 length, J gene, CDR3 protein, CDR3 DNA. D genes are given only for firm matches.

V: TRBV29-1; D: -; length: 14; J: TRBJ1-3; CDR3: CSMRYTNSGNTIYF; DNA: TGCAGCATGCGTTATACCAACTCTGGAAACACCATATATTTT
V: TRBV18; D: -; length: 16; J: TRBJ1-6; CDR3: CASSPLSDRYNSPLHF; DNA: TGTGCCAGCTCACCTCTGAGTGACAGATATAATTCACCCCTCCACTTT
V: TRBV6-5; D: -; length: 14; J: TRBJ1-1; CDR3: CASSREGRTTEAFF; DNA: TGTGCCAGCAGCAGAGAGGGTCGTACCACTGAAGCTTTCTTT
V: TRBV7-3; D: TRBD2; length: 15; J: TRBJ2-3; CDR3: CASSRTSVNTDTQYF; DNA: TGTGCCAGCAGCCGGACTAGCGTTAACACAGATACGCAGTATTTT
V: TRBV9; D: TRBD2; length: 18; J: TRBJ2-3; CDR3: CASSTTPAGGSSTDTQYF; DNA: TGTGCCAGCAGCACCACCCCGGCGGGAGGGTCGAGCACAGATACGCAGTATTTT
V: TRBV4-1; D: TRBD1; length: 18; J: TRBJ1-4; CDR3: CASSQAPGQETPVGKLFF; DNA: TGCGCCAGCAGCCAAGCCCCCGGACAGGAGACCCCGGTCGGAAAACTGTTTTTT
V: TRBV7-6; D: -; length: 16; J: TRBJ1-3; CDR3: CASSLLQANSGNTIYF; DNA: TGTGCCAGCAGCTTGCTCCAGGCCAACTCTGGAAACACCATATATTTT
V: TRBV28; D: TRBD1; length: 14; J: TRBJ1-1; CDR3: CASSPWTGDTEAFF; DNA: TGTGCCAGCAGCCCATGGACAGGGGACACTGAAGCTTTCTTT
V: TRBV28; D: TRBD2; length: 15; J: TRBJ2-1; CDR3: CASSLISGSYNEQFF; DNA: TGTGCCAGCAGTTTAATCAGCGGGAGCTACAATGAGCAGTTCTTC
V: TRBV2; D: -; length: 14; J: TRBJ1-3; CDR3: CASSEQGQGNTIYF; DNA: TGTGCCAGCAGTGAGCAGGGACAAGGAAACACCATATATTTT
V: TRBV5-1; D: -; length: 15; J: TRBJ2-1; CDR3: CASSLGPGTYNEQFF; DNA: TGCGCCAGCAGCTTGGGTCCAGGGACCTACAATGAGCAGTTCTTC
V: TRBV5-1; D: -; length: 16; J: TRBJ1-1; CDR3: CASSFSVPPLNTEAFF; DNA: TGCGCCAGCAGCTTTAGTGTTCCTCCCCTGAACACTGAAGCTTTCTTT
V: TRBV20-1; D: -; length: 11; J: TRBJ2-2; CDR3: CSASITGELFF; DNA: TGCAGTGCTAGCATCACCGGGGAGCTGTTTTTT
V: TRBV5-1; D: -; length: 13; J: TRBJ1-1; CDR3: CASSETARTEAFF; DNA: TGCGCCAGCAGCGAGACAGCGAGGACTGAAGCTTTCTTT
V: TRBV27; D: -; length: 13; J: TRBJ1-2; CDR3: CASTSSPRYGYTF; DNA: TGTGCCAGCACCTCTAGTCCGCGTTATGGCTACACCTTC
V: TRBV29-1; D: -; length: 13; J: TRBJ1-1; CDR3: CSVGRQPNTEAFF; DNA: TGCAGCGTTGGAAGACAGCCGAACACTGAAGCTTTCTTT
V: TRBV30; D: -; length: 13; J: TRBJ1-1; CDR3: CAWSAGGRLEAFF; DNA: TGTGCCTGGAGTGCGGGGGGACGCCTTGAAGCTTTCTTT
V: TRBV13; D: -; length: 13; J: TRBJ1-2; CDR3: CASTRGEARGYTF; DNA: TGTGCCAGCACCAGAGGGGAGGCCCGGGGGTACACCTTC
V: TRBV3-1/TRBV3-2; D: -; length: 14; J: TRBJ1-2; CDR3: CASSQDSHHYGYTF; DNA: TGTGCCAGCAGCCAAGATTCCCATCACTATGGCTACACCTTC
V: TRBV6-5; D: TRBD1; length: 14; J: TRBJ1-2; CDR3: CASSRTGVGYGYTF; DNA: TGTGCCAGCAGCAGGACAGGGGTGGGCTATGGCTACACCTTC
V: TRBV10-1; D: -; length: 14; J: TRBJ1-5; CDR3: CASSSGSPLQPQHF; DNA: TGCGCCAGCAGTTCGGGGTCCCCTCTTCAGCCCCAGCATTTT
V: TRBV6-5; D: TRBD1; length: 15; J: TRBJ1-2; CDR3: CASSWGQPANYGYTF; DNA: TGTGCCAGCAGTTGGGGACAGCCAGCTAACTATGGCTACACCTTC